This T cell receptor (beta chain) comes out of a study of shared clonotypes between healthy human individuals. Deletions cut 8 bases from V and 1 base from J, with 14 bases between. Germline V CDR1 and CDR2: SGHTA, FQGNSA. The CDR3 runs 14 residues. It was across several immunoSEQ plates that each subset's genomic DNA was evenly split. TCRdb's table, derived via immunoSEQ multiplex PCR, lists solely in-frame clones and lacks some. The sample shows some 2,400,000 clones, around 95% of them seen only once. The sequence came from a man aged 18 to 29 in good health. Sequenced material: naive CD4+ T cells sorted from blood. Subset: CD45RA+ positively selected. The chain carries TRBV7-2 and TRBJ1-2; D not certain. CDR3 region: CASQSGGNNYGYTF. The CDR3 DNA reads TGTGCCAGCCAAAGCGGAGGAAATAACTATGGCTACACCTTC.